These 21 T cell receptor beta chains were all obtained from the same sample, sequenced in a study of T cell responses to AZD1222 COVID-19 vaccine. Clones were read by immunoSEQ multiplex PCR, and TCRdb kept only the in-frame ones, dropping some. The sample holds 85,000 to 95,000 clones, 85% to 90% seen once. Specimen: peripheral blood, collected on day 0 of AZD1222 vaccination. These TCRs come from an adult in good health.

The V and J genes are TRBV30 and TRBJ1-5; D is ambiguous. Between the trimmed V and J ends, which lost 2 bases and 0 bases, there was a span of 5 bases. Per the germline V gene, CDR1 is GTSNPN and CDR2 is SVGIG (reference sequence). The CDR3 is made up of 13 amino acids. The CDR3 protein is CAWSPGSNQPQHF. As DNA, the CDR3 is TGTGCCTGGAGTCCGGGTAGCAATCAGCCCCAGCATTTT.

This clone was found once. V is TRBV5-4 and J is TRBJ2-6; D is uncertain. In germline, CDR1 is SGHNT, CDR2 YYREEE (reference sequence). Trimming cost V 3 bases and J 4 bases, with 11 bases left between them. This CDR3 is 15 amino acids long. Here the CDR3 reads CASSYPGLGANVLTF. CDR3 coding DNA: TGTGCCAGCAGCTATCCAGGCTTAGGGGCCAACGTCCTGACTTTC. Supplemented by reference TRBV5-4 and TRBJ2-6, the full variable domain reads ETGVTQSPTHLIKTRGQQVTLRCSSQSGHNTVSWYQQALGQGPQFIFQYYREEENGRGNFPPRFSGLQFPNYSSELNVNALELDDSALYLCASSYPGLGANVLTFGAGSRLTVL.

The chain links TRBV7-3 to TRBJ1-6; D call uncertain. Germline CDR1 and CDR2: SGHTA and FQGTGA. V was cut by 2 bases and J by 10 bases, with 9 bases left in between. This CDR3 spans 13 amino acids. The CDR3: CASSLGVQSPLHF. CDR3 bases: TGTGCCAGCAGCTTAGGTGTTCAATCACCCCTCCACTTT.

The gene calls are TRBV29-1 and TRBJ1-2; the D gene is possibly TRBD1 (5 bases). From germline, CDR1 is SQVTM and CDR2 ANQGSEA. V gave up 0 bases and J gave up 2 bases, with 10 bases separating them. The CDR3 length is 14 residues. The CDR3 region has the DNA TGCAGCGTTGAAGATCATCGGGGGAACTATGGCTACACCTTC. It encodes CSVEDHRGNYGYTF.

The V and J genes are TRBV7-3 and TRBJ1-1; TRBD1 matches at 8 bases. J gave up 4 bases and V 5 bases, and 3 bases lay outside the gene matches. This CDR3 has 13 residues. CDR1 is SGHTA and CDR2 is FQGTGA in the germline V gene. The CDR3 loop reads CASSQTGGTEAFF. The DNA for the CDR3 is TGTGCCAGCAGCCAAACAGGGGGCACTGAAGCTTTCTTT.

The chain carries TRBV10-3 and TRBJ1-6; TRBD1 aligns across 7 bases. This CDR3 has 16 residues. The V gene's germline CDR1 is ENHRY and CDR2 SYGVKD. V lost 7 bases to trimming and J lost 0 bases; unmatched junction nucleotides: 6. The CDR3 coding sequence is TGTGCCATCAAGGGGGGGGACAGCTCCTATAATTCACCCCTCCACTTT. This codes for CAIKGGDSSYNSPLHF.

This clone was counted only a few times. The chain employs TRBV9 and TRBJ2-2; 16 bases are a match to TRBD2. V shed 0 bases, J shed 5 bases, and the junction held 10 bases outside the gene matches. This CDR3 comprises 20 residues. From germline, CDR1 is SGDLS and CDR2 YYNGEE. The CDR3 sequence: CASSVVGTSGGALSTGELFF. CDR3 in DNA: TGTGCCAGCAGCGTAGTTGGGACTAGCGGGGGGGCCCTTAGTACCGGGGAGCTGTTTTTT.

The V call is TRBV5-6, the J call TRBJ1-1; D remains ambiguous. Germline V gene sequence: CDR1 SGHDT, CDR2 YYEEEE. The CDR3 is 13 amino acids. V was shortened by 5 bases and J by 4 bases, with 12 bases between the two germline ends. This CDR3 is CASSRRVSTEAFF. The DNA of the CDR3 is TGTGCCAGCAGTCGGAGGGTTTCCACTGAAGCTTTCTTT.

The V gene is TRBV5-1, the J gene TRBJ1-6, with D tentatively TRBD1 (6 bases). The CDR3 totals 13 residues. V was trimmed by 7 bases and J by 11 bases, leaving 16 bases between them. Germline CDR1 SGHRS, CDR2 YFSETQ. In DNA, the CDR3 is TGCGCCAGCCGGGTGGGGGCAGACGCACCCCTCCACTTT. As protein: CASRVGADAPLHF.

V usage is TRBV7-3 and J usage is TRBJ1-5; 9 nucleotides line up with TRBD1. This CDR3 has 20 amino acids. Per the germline V gene, CDR1 is SGHTA and CDR2 is FQGTGA. V shed 3 bases and J 0 bases; nucleotides not matched to a gene: 15. CDR3 region: CASSFPKKGQGLHSNQPQHF. Here the CDR3 DNA reads TGTGCCAGCAGCTTTCCGAAAAAGGGACAGGGCCTTCATAGCAATCAGCCCCAGCATTTT.

This sequence joins TRBV19 and TRBJ1-5; D is possibly TRBD1 (6 bases). V dropped 3 bases and J dropped 3 bases, with 15 bases sitting between them. Looked up from germline, CDR1 is LNHDA and CDR2 is SQIVND (reference sequence). The CDR3 extends over 16 amino acids. CDR3 nucleotides: TGTGCCAGTAGTATGAGGTGGAGGGGGGTCAATCAGCCCCAGCATTTT. This encodes CASSMRWRGVNQPQHF.

CDR3 DNA sequence: TGTGCCAGCAGCCCAAGGGGCCTGAACACTGAAGCTTTCTTT. Protein: CASSPRGLNTEAFF. The chain has TRBV7-2 and TRBJ1-1; the D gene is possibly TRBD1 (5 bases). V was shortened by 5 bases and J by 0 bases, with 10 bases between the two germline ends. Per the germline V gene, CDR1 is SGHTA and CDR2 is FQGNSA. This CDR3 comprises 14 residues.

This chain connects TRBV2 to TRBJ2-1, with TRBD2 matching 9 bases. The CDR3 has 16 amino acids. V lost 4 bases, J lost 0 bases, and 4 bases stayed unmatched. Germline V CDR1 and CDR2: SNHLY, FYNNEI. Here the CDR3 reads CASSGSGGRSYNEQFF. DNA for the CDR3: TGTGCCAGCAGTGGGAGCGGGGGGCGCTCCTACAATGAGCAGTTCTTC.

The chain couples TRBV30 to TRBJ1-1; D might be TRBD1 (5 bases). The CDR3 contains 13 residues. The germline V gene has CDR1 GTSNPN and CDR2 SVGIG (reference sequence). V was pared by 0 bases and J by 0 bases, with 5 bases between. CDR3 region: CAWSVGVNTEAFF. The CDR3 nucleotides are TGTGCCTGGAGTGTAGGGGTGAACACTGAAGCTTTCTTT.

The chain links TRBV18 to TRBJ2-7; no definite D call. Germline V gene sequence: CDR1 KGHSH, CDR2 LQKENI. Trimming took 4 bases from V and 4 from J, leaving 17 bases between them. The CDR3 extends over 15 amino acids. The CDR3 sequence: CASSRAPQQKYEQYF. The CDR3 DNA is TGTGCCAGCTCACGAGCCCCGCAACAGAAATACGAGCAGTACTTC. Filled out from reference TRBV18 and TRBJ2-7, the complete variable domain reads NAGVMQNPRHLVRRRGQEARLRCSPMKGHSHVYWYRQLPEEGLKFMVYLQKENIIDESGMPKERFSAEFPKEGPSILRIQQVVRGDSAAYFCASSRAPQQKYEQYFGPGTRLTVT.

The chain recombines TRBV28 with TRBJ1-4, with unresolved D. The CDR3 is made up of 12 amino acids. From germline, CDR1 is MDHEN and CDR2 SYDVKM. V was clipped by 5 bases and J by 10 bases, with 11 bases between them. The CDR3 sequence: CASSVGFGKLFF. DNA for the CDR3: TGTGCCAGCAGTGTGGGGTTTGGAAAACTGTTTTTT. Complete variable domain (other parts from reference TRBV28 and TRBJ1-4): DVKVTQSSRYLVKRTGEKVFLECVQDMDHENMFWYRQDPGLGLRLIYFSYDVKMKEKGDIPEGYSVSREKKERFSLILESASTNQTSMYLCASSVGFGKLFFGSGTQLSVL.

The chain has TRBV29-1 and TRBJ2-7, with 8 bases fitting TRBD2. The V gene's germline CDR1 is SQVTM and CDR2 ANQGSEA. V gave up 7 bases and J gave up 0 bases; unmatched junction bases: 5. The CDR3 spans 13 residues. CDR3 loop: CSARGGSSYEQYF. The CDR3 DNA follows: TGCAGCGCCCGGGGGGGAAGCTCCTACGAGCAGTACTTC.

This clone was observed a single time. V is TRBV5-6 and J is TRBJ1-2; tentative D call: TRBD1 (6 bases). V lost 5 bases and J lost 8, with 16 bases in between. CDR1 is SGHDT, CDR2 YYEEEE, per germline. The CDR3 is 13 amino acids. The CDR3 DNA follows: TGTGCCAGCAGGAGGCAACAGGGCGTCGGCTACACCTTC. Its protein is CASRRQQGVGYTF.

The V and J genes are TRBV2 and TRBJ1-5, with 7 bases matching TRBD1. The CDR3 has 15 residues. Germline trimming cut 1 base from V and 3 bases from J; bases unmatched to any gene: 3. Germline V lookup: CDR1 SNHLY, CDR2 FYNNEI. This CDR3 reads CASSEGQGHNQPQHF. CDR3 nucleotides: TGTGCCAGCAGTGAAGGACAGGGCCACAATCAGCCCCAGCATTTT.

V gene TRBV7-9 combines with J gene TRBJ2-7; 12 nucleotides agree with TRBD2. J gave up 8 bases and V 4 bases, and 9 bases lay outside the gene matches. From germline, CDR1 is SEHNR and CDR2 FQNEAQ (reference sequence). The length of the CDR3 is 15 residues. The CDR3 sequence is CASSYGLAGRPQQYF. The CDR3 DNA reads TGTGCCAGCAGCTACGGACTAGCGGGGAGGCCGCAGCAGTACTTC. The variable domain in full, with the rest retrieved from reference TRBV7-9 and TRBJ2-7, is DTGVSQNPRHKITKRGQNVTFRCDPISEHNRLYWYRQTLGQGPEFLTYFQNEAQLEKSRLLSDRFSAERPKGSFSTLEIQRTEQGDSAMYLCASSYGLAGRPQQYFGPGTRLTVT.

This clone was picked up one time. This chain uses TRBV10-3 with TRBJ2-2; TRBD1 aligns across 7 bases. With 6 bases clipped from V and 1 base from J, the junction kept 5 bases outside the gene matches. The germline V gene has CDR1 ENHRY and CDR2 SYGVKD. CDR3 size: 15 residues. This CDR3 is CAIRAGTVNTGELFF. Written as DNA, the CDR3 is TGTGCCATCAGGGCCGGGACAGTGAACACCGGGGAGCTGTTTTTT.